This T cell receptor beta chain was captured by sequencing in a study of post-analysis software for immune sequencing data. Whole-study context: Some patients lacked subtype; others had relapsing-remitting, secondary progressive or progressive-relapsing disease.

This clonotype was seen a few times. What it binds is unknown. Unique molecular identifiers tagged the TCR beta cDNA libraries. TCRdb analysed the PCR reads with MiXCR anew, one entry per CDR3 protein. The sample holds roughly 870,000 distinct CDR3 sequences, 53% seen once. Findings of the study overall: About five TRBV segments were more frequent in patients than controls; TRBV5-6, TRBV5-1 and TRBV20-1 belonged to this group. Batch-matched samples strongly co-clustered by F measure.

Germline assignment: CDR1 SGHRS and CDR2 YFSETQ. V lost 0 bases and J lost 3; bases outside the gene matches: 9. This CDR3 has 17 residues. V is TRBV5-1 and J is TRBJ2-3, with 8 bases identical to TRBD2. The source of this sequence is a girl under 18 with multiple sclerosis. Sequencing was carried out using blood. The DNA for the CDR3 is TGCGCCAGCAGCTTGGCCTACGCGGGGGGAGTTACAGATACGCAGTATTTT. Its translation: CASSLAYAGGVTDTQYF. Full variable domain (rest looked up from reference TRBV5-1 and TRBJ2-3): KAGVTQTPRYLIKTRGQQVTLSCSPISGHRSVSWYQQTPGQGLQFLFEYFSETQRNKGNFPGRFSGRQFSNSRSEMNVSTLELGDSALYLCASSLAYAGGVTDTQYFGPGTRLTVL.